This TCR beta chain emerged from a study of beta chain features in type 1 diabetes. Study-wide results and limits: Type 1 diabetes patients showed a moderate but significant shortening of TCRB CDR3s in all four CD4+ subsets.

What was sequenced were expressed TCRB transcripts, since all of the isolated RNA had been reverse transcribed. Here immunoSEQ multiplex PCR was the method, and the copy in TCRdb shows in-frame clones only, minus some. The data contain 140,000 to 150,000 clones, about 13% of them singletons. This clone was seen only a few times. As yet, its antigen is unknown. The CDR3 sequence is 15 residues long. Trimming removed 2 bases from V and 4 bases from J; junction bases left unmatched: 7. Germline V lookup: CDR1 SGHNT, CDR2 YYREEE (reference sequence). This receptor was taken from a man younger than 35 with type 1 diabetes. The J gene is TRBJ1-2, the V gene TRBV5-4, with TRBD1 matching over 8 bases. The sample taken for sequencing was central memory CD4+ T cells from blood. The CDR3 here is CASSFQGAGTYGYTF. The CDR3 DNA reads TGTGCCAGCAGCTTTCAGGGGGCCGGTACCTATGGCTACACCTTC.